This T cell receptor beta chain was captured in a study of response to subunit inactivated influenza vaccine. General study points: The authors suggested that every seasonal influenza vaccination recruits few new T cells.

CDR3 length: 17 residues. Germline lookup yields CDR1 LGHNA and CDR2 YSLEER. The V and J ends lost 3 bases and 6 bases, in that order; junction bases with no gene match: 15. From the RT-PCR reads, TCRdb called clonotypes with MiXCR, one entry per CDR3 protein. Found here are about 700,000 distinct CDR3 sequences, less than 20% of them singletons; the top ten hold more than 9%. This clonotype was counted between two and nine times. No antigen is known for it. The material sequenced was PBMCs from blood, taken less than 13 days after vaccination. This sequence was found in a man aged 45-65 years who received an inactivated influenza vaccine. The V and J genes are TRBV4-3 and TRBJ1-2, with 8 bases that match TRBD1. CDR3 region: CASSHIVTAPGQDGYTF. CDR3 in DNA: TGCGCCAGCAGCCATATCGTGACAGCCCCGGGACAGGATGGCTACACCTTC.